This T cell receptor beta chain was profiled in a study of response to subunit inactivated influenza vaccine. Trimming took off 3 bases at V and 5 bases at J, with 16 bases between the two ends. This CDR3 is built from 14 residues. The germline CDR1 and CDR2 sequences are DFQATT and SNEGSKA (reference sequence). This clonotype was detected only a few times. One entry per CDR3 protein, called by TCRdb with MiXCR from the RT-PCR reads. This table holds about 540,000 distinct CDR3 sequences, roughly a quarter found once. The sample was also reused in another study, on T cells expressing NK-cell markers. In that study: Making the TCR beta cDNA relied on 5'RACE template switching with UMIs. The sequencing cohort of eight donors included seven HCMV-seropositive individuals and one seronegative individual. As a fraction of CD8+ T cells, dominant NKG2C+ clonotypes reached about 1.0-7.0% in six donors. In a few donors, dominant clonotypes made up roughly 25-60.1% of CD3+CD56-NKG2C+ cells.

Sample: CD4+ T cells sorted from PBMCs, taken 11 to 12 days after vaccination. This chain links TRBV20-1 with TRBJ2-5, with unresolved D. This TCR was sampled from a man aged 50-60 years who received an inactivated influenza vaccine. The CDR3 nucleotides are TGCAGTGCTAGGGTACCTTTGGGTTTGGAGACCCAGTACTTC. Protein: CSARVPLGLETQYF.